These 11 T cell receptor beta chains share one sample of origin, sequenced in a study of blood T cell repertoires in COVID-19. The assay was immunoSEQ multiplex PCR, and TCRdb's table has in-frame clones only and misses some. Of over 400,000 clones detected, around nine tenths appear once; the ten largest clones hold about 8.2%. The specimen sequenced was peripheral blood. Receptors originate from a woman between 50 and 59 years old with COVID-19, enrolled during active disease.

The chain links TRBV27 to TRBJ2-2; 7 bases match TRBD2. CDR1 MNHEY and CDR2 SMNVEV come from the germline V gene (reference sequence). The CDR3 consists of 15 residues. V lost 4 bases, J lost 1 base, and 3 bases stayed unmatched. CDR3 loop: CASSSRGRNTGELFF. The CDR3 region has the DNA TGTGCCAGCAGTTCCCGCGGGAGGAACACCGGGGAGCTGTTTTTT.

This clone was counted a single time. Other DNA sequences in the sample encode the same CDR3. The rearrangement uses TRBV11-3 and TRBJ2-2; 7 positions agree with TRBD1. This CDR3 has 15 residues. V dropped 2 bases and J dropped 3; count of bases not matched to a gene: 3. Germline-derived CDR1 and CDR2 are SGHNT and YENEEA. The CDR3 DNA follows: TGTGCCAGCAGCTTAAGGCAGGGGGACACCGGGGAGCTGTTTTTT. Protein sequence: CASSLRQGDTGELFF.

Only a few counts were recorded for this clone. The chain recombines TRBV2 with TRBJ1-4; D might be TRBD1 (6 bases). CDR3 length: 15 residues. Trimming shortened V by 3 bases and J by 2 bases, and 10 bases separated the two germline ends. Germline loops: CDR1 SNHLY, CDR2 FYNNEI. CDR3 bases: TGTGCCAGCAGTGACGCGGGGGCGACTAATGAAAAACTGTTTTTT. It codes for CASSDAGATNEKLFF. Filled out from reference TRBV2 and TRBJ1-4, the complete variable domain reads EPEVTQTPSHQVTQMGQEVILRCVPISNHLYFYWYRQILGQKVEFLVSFYNNEISEKSEIFDDQFSVERPDGSNFTLKIRSTKLEDSAMYFCASSDAGATNEKLFFGSGTQLSVL.

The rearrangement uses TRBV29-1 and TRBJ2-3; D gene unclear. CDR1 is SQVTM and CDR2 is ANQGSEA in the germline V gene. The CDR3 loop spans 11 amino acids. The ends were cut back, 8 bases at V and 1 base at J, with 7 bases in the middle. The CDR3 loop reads CSSGGTDTQYF. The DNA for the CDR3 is TGCAGCTCCGGTGGCACAGATACGCAGTATTTT.

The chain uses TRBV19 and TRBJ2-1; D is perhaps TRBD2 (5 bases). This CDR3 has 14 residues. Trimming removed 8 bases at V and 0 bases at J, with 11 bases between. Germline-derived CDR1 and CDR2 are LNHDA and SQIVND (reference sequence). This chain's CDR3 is CASGRAGSYNEQFF. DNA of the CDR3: TGTGCCAGTGGTAGGGCGGGCTCCTACAATGAGCAGTTCTTC.

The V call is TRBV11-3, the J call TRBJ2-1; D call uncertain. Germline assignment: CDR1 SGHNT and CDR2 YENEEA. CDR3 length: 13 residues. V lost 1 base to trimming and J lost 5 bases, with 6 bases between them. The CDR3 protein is CASSLGANNEQFF. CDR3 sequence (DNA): TGTGCCAGCAGCTTAGGGGCCAACAATGAGCAGTTCTTC.

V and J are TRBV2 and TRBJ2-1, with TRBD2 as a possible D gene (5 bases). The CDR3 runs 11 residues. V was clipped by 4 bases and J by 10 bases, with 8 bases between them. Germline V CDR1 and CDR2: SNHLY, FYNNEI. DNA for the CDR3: TGTGCCAGCAGTGCGGGGAGCGAGCAGTTCTTC. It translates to CASSAGSEQFF.

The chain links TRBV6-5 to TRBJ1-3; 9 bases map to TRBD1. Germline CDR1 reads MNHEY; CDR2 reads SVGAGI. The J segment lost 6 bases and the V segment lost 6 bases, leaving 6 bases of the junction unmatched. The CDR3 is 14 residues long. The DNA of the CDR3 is TGTGCCAGCAGGATGGGACAGGGCCCAAACACCATATATTTT. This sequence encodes CASRMGQGPNTIYF.

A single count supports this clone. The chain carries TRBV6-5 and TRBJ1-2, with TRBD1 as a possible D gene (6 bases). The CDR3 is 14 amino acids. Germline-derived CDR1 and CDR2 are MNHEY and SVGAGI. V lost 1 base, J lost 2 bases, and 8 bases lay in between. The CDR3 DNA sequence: TGTGCCAGCAGTTACTTAGGACAGAACTATGGCTACACCTTC. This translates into CASSYLGQNYGYTF.

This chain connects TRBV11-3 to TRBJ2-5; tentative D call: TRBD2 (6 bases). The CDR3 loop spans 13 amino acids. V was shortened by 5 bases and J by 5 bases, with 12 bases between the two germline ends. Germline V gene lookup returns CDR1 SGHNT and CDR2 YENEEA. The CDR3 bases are TGTGCCAGCAGCCAAACGGAGGGGGAGACCCAGTACTTC. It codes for CASSQTEGETQYF.

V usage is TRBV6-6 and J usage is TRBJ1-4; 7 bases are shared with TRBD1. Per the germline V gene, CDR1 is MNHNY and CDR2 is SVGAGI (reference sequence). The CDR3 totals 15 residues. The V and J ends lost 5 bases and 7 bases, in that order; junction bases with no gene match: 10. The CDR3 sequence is CASSPRPGTAEKLFF. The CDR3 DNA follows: TGTGCCAGCAGTCCTCGGCCTGGGACAGCTGAAAAACTGTTTTTT.